This T cell receptor (beta chain) was captured by sequencing in a study of cytomegalovirus exposure and HLA in healthy donors. Whole-study context: Earlier results showed 90 million to 120 million unique TCR beta sequences derived from 150 million to 200 million T cells. Assignment to the Caucasian-associated ancestry cluster applied to less than 85% of the 300 to 500 genotyped donors.

Regarding the study as a whole: Researchers had no immune exposure information except CMV serostatus available. Usually a TCR sequence was rare, but some public TCRs were found in many donors.

The PCR ran on 60 Vbeta and 13 Jbeta primers. Measured with immunoSEQ multiplex PCR; TCRdb has only the in-frame clones, and not every one. The table has approximately 180,000 clones, 80% to 90% seen once. Concerning this clone: Its target is unknown.

This sequence originates from a woman in her late teens or twenties in good health and CMV-seropositive. Material: PBMCs.

The CDR3 DNA follows: TGTGCCAGCAGCGCTCCCCAGGGACTAGCGTACCAAGAGACCCAGTACTTC. It translates to CASSAPQGLAYQETQYF. This chain connects TRBV7-9 to TRBJ2-5; 10 bases are shared with TRBD2. The CDR3 covers 17 residues. J gave up 0 bases and V 5 bases, and 9 bases lay outside the gene matches. From germline, CDR1 is SEHNR and CDR2 FQNEAQ (reference sequence).